These 25 T cell receptor beta chains share one sample of origin, sequenced in a study of CD8+CD57+ T cells in acquired aplastic anemia. For CDR3 and TCR beta VDJ profiling, genomic DNA was the template used. Via MiXCR, TCRdb re-called the reads, giving one row per CDR3 protein. The sample holds some 280,000 distinct CDR3 sequences; approximately 56% are singletons and the top ten take around 7.6%. The material sequenced was sorted CD4+, CD8+, or CD8+CD57+ T cells (not recorded which) from PBMCs. These receptors were taken from a human donor with severe aplastic anemia or a healthy control (not recorded which).

Concerning this clonotype: This CDR3 fails to terminate in the conserved phenylalanine or tryptophan, so it likely reflects a read error. The limits of the CDR3 on the DNA are not certain, so only TCRdb's listed CDR3 is given. This chain joins TRBV2 and TRBJ2-1. Germline CDR1 SNHLY, CDR2 FYNNEI. The CDR3 is 8 residues long, counting both termini. The CDR3 here is CAGPDSSI.

There are many counts of this clonotype. The V and J genes are TRBV20-1 and TRBJ2-3; D is unclear. The germline gives CDR1 DFQATT, CDR2 SNEGSKA (reference sequence). V lost 6 bases to trimming and J lost 2 bases, with 9 bases between them. This CDR3 has 12 amino acids. The CDR3 protein is CSATPSTDTQYF. CDR3 nucleotides: TGCAGTGCAACCCCCTCCACAGATACGCAGTATTTT.

V is TRBV15 and J is TRBJ1-1; D remains ambiguous. The CDR3 extends over 15 amino acids. Trimming took 3 bases from V and 1 from J, leaving 12 bases between them. Germline V gene data show CDR1 as LNHNV and CDR2 as YYDKDF (reference sequence). CDR3 DNA sequence: TGTGCCACCAGCAGTGAGTCAACCTGGAACACTGAAGCTTTCTTT. Its translation: CATSSESTWNTEAFF.

The sample holds a few counts of this clonotype. V usage is TRBV20-1 and J usage is TRBJ2-7; tentative D call: TRBD1 (5 bases). Germline loops: CDR1 DFQATT, CDR2 SNEGSKA (reference sequence). V dropped 2 bases and J dropped 5 bases, with 13 bases sitting between them. The CDR3 length is 13 residues. The CDR3 sequence is CSARPYDRHEQYF. In nucleotides, the CDR3 is TGCAGTGCTAGACCCTACGACAGACACGAGCAGTACTTC.

The chain couples TRBV20-1 to TRBJ1-2, with D unresolved. The CDR3 contains 13 residues. With 0 bases removed from V and 4 bases from J, the gap between germline ends came to 9 bases. Per germline, CDR1 DFQATT and CDR2 SNEGSKA (reference sequence). In DNA form, the CDR3 reads TGCAGTGCTAGAGATCGGTTTGGCTATGGCTACACCTTC. Its translation is CSARDRFGYGYTF.

The chain recombines TRBV12-3 or TRBV12-4 with TRBJ2-2; 10 bases match TRBD2. Trimming at V came to 6 bases and at J to 7 bases, leaving 14 bases not matched to a gene. This CDR3 is 17 amino acids long. Here the CDR3 DNA reads TGTGCCAGCAGCCGGAACCCTAGCGGGAGTATGATCGGGGAGCTGTTTTTT. It translates to CASSRNPSGSMIGELFF.

V gene TRBV2 combines with J gene TRBJ2-4; weak D call: TRBD2 (6 bases). Trimming shortened V by 6 bases and J by 8 bases, and 17 bases separated the two germline ends. The CDR3 covers 14 residues. Germline V gene sequence: CDR1 SNHLY, CDR2 FYNNEI. CDR3 sequence (DNA): TGTGCCAGCAGCTCGGAGGGGACGTTAGACATTCAGTACTTC. Translating it yields CASSSEGTLDIQYF. Full variable domain (outside the CDR3, taken from reference TRBV2 and TRBJ2-4): EPEVTQTPSHQVTQMGQEVILRCVPISNHLYFYWYRQILGQKVEFLVSFYNNEISEKSEIFDDQFSVERPDGSNFTLKIRSTKLEDSAMYFCASSSEGTLDIQYFGAGTRLSVL.

Note on this clonotype: One junction end disagrees with the germline gene, perhaps due to a read error. V and J are TRBV15 and TRBJ1-6; D is perhaps TRBD1 (6 bases). CDR3 size: 14 residues. Germline CDR1 and CDR2: LNHNV and YYDKDF (reference sequence). The CDR3 loop reads CATSREQGNSPLNF. DNA for the CDR3: TGTGCCACCAGCAGAGAACAGGGTAATTCACCCCTCAACTTT.

In its sample, this clonotype was seen many times. This chain uses TRBV20-1 with TRBJ2-7, with TRBD1 matching 7 bases. The CDR3 spans 13 residues. V shed 2 bases, J shed 3 bases, and the junction held 4 bases outside the gene matches. The germline V gene encodes CDR1 DFQATT and CDR2 SNEGSKA (reference sequence). In DNA form, the CDR3 reads TGCAGTGCTAGAAGGGCAGGGGGCTACGAGCAGTACTTC. Encoded protein: CSARRAGGYEQYF.

This sequence joins TRBV5-6 and TRBJ2-5, with a tentative D call TRBD2 (6 bases). Per the germline V gene, CDR1 is SGHDT and CDR2 is YYEEEE. Trimming cost V 4 bases and J 0 bases, with 10 bases left between them. The CDR3 is 14 amino acids. The chain's CDR3 is CASSVRDYQETQYF. CDR3 DNA sequence: TGTGCCAGCAGCGTTAGGGACTACCAAGAGACCCAGTACTTC.

V is TRBV20-1 and J is TRBJ2-3; TRBD2 matches 11 bases. With V trimmed by 6 bases and J by 4 bases, 3 bases remained unmatched. In germline, CDR1 is DFQATT, CDR2 SNEGSKA (reference sequence). This CDR3 comprises 13 residues. The CDR3 loop reads CSARGLAADTQYF. The CDR3 bases are TGCAGTGCCCGGGGACTAGCGGCAGATACGCAGTATTTT.

This clonotype was seen many times. The rearrangement links TRBV5-5 to TRBJ2-1; possible D gene TRBD1, 6 bases. Trimming pared 0 bases from V and 7 bases from J, leaving 17 bases between. The CDR3 spans 16 residues. Per the germline V gene, CDR1 is SGHKS and CDR2 is YYEKEE (reference sequence). The CDR3 loop reads CASSLELIPGVNEQFF. CDR3 bases: TGTGCCAGCAGCTTGGAACTAATCCCAGGGGTAAATGAGCAGTTCTTC.

This sequence joins TRBV7-8 and TRBJ1-3; D is unresolved. The length of the CDR3 is 13 residues. Deletions cut 2 bases from V and 1 base from J, with 3 bases between. Per the germline V gene, CDR1 is SGHVS and CDR2 is FQNEAQ. CDR3 amino acids: CASSLNSGNTIYF. The CDR3 DNA reads as TGTGCCAGCAGCTTAAATTCTGGAAACACCATATATTTT.

V and J are TRBV10-3 and TRBJ2-1; 9 bases match TRBD1. Losses at the gene ends were 4 bases for V and 8 bases for J; bases not matched to a gene: 12. This CDR3 region has 16 residues. Germline values: CDR1 ENHRY, CDR2 SYGVKD. CDR3 DNA sequence: TGTGCCATCAGTGCCGACGTCCGGGGGACAGGGTATGAGCAGTTCTTC. It translates to CAISADVRGTGYEQFF.

The table lists this clonotype with a few counts. The chain employs TRBV2 and TRBJ2-7; D possibly corresponds to TRBD2 (5 bases). CDR1 and CDR2 from the germline V gene are SNHLY and FYNNEI. The germline V and J ends were trimmed by 11 bases and 6 bases, with 11 bases remaining between them. The CDR3 totals 10 residues. The CDR3 loop reads CAWGEGEQYF. The CDR3 DNA reads as TGTGCCTGGGGAGAAGGCGAGCAGTACTTC. The full variable domain, with the rest looked up from reference TRBV2 and TRBJ2-7, is EPEVTQTPSHQVTQMGQEVILRCVPISNHLYFYWYRQILGQKVEFLVSFYNNEISEKSEIFDDQFSVERPDGSNFTLKIRSTKLEDSAMYFCAWGEGEQYFGPGTRLTVT.

This clonotype was counted between two and nine times. The chain carries TRBV10-3 and TRBJ1-1; D call uncertain. This CDR3 spans 13 amino acids. With 8 bases removed from V and 1 base from J, the gap between germline ends came to 11 bases. CDR1 is ENHRY, CDR2 SYGVKD, per germline. The DNA of the CDR3 is TGTGCCATCGTTATGGGCCCGAACACTGAAGCTTTCTTT. This translates into CAIVMGPNTEAFF.

J is TRBJ1-2 and V is TRBV24-1, with 11 bases aligning to TRBD1. V trimming: 7 bases; J trimming: 4 bases; junction bases outside the gene matches: 4. This CDR3 region has 14 residues. Germline V CDR1 and CDR2: KGHDR, SFDVKD. Here the CDR3 reads CATSSGTGGYGYTF. The CDR3 DNA is TGTGCCACCAGCTCCGGGACAGGGGGCTATGGCTACACCTTC.

The V gene is TRBV25-1, the J gene TRBJ2-5; TRBD1 agrees at 8 bases. After removal of 4 bases from V and 4 bases from J, the junction contained 8 bases not matched to a gene. Germline assignment: CDR1 MGHDK and CDR2 SYGVNS. The CDR3 totals 15 residues. The CDR3 protein is CASSAIGQGRETQYF. CDR3 DNA: TGTGCCAGCAGTGCAATCGGACAGGGAAGAGAGACCCAGTACTTC.

This sequence joins TRBV10-3 and TRBJ1-3; unclear D gene. V was cut by 2 bases and J by 1 base, with 18 bases left in between. In germline, CDR1 is ENHRY, CDR2 SYGVKD. This CDR3 has 18 residues. CDR3 in DNA: TGTGCCATCAGTGAGCCTCGGGGAGCGGCAAGGTCTGGAAACACCATATATTTT. This sequence encodes CAISEPRGAARSGNTIYF.

The chain joins TRBV7-2 to TRBJ2-3, with TRBD2 as a possible D gene (7 bases). The V end lost 5 bases, the J end lost 5 bases, and 17 bases lay between the germline ends. Germline CDR1 is SGHTA and CDR2 is FQGNSA. The CDR3 contains 15 residues. CDR3 sequence (DNA): TGTGCCAGCAGCCAGCAGGGAGGGGGTGGAGATACGCAGTATTTT. It is translated as CASSQQGGGGDTQYF. Using reference TRBV7-2 and TRBJ2-3 for the parts outside the CDR3, the full variable domain is GAGVSQSPSNKVTEKGKDVELRCDPISGHTALYWYRQSLGQGLEFLIYFQGNSAPDKSGLPSDRFSAERTGGSVSTLTIQRTQQEDSAVYLCASSQQGGGGDTQYFGPGTRLTVL.

The rearrangement uses TRBV7-3 and TRBJ2-5; D is perhaps TRBD1 or TRBD2 (6 bases each). This CDR3 region has 13 residues. The germline V gene encodes CDR1 SGHTA and CDR2 FQGTGA. Trimming stripped 5 bases from V and 3 bases from J, with 10 bases between. The CDR3 is CASSPGGEETQYF. Here the CDR3 DNA reads TGTGCCAGCAGCCCCGGGGGCGAAGAGACCCAGTACTTC.

This clonotype was counted ten times or more. The rearrangement uses TRBV5-1 and TRBJ2-3, with 13 nucleotides matching TRBD2. The CDR3 contains 17 residues. V gave up 4 bases and J gave up 2 bases; unmatched junction bases: 7. Germline loops: CDR1 SGHRS, CDR2 YFSETQ. The CDR3 loop is CASSALTSGGATDTQYF. DNA for the CDR3: TGCGCCAGCAGCGCCCTAACTAGCGGGGGGGCCACAGATACGCAGTATTTT. Full variable domain (rest looked up from reference TRBV5-1 and TRBJ2-3): KAGVTQTPRYLIKTRGQQVTLSCSPISGHRSVSWYQQTPGQGLQFLFEYFSETQRNKGNFPGRFSGRQFSNSRSEMNVSTLELGDSALYLCASSALTSGGATDTQYFGPGTRLTVL.

A note on this clonotype: An end of the junction does not agree with germline; a read error may underlie this. The V and J genes are TRBV5-1 and TRBJ1-2; D remains ambiguous. CDR1 is SGHRS, CDR2 YFSETQ, per germline. CDR3 size: 13 residues. CDR3: CASSLGRLGGYTF. The CDR3 DNA sequence: TGTGCCAGCAGCTTAGGTCGGTTGGGCGGCTACACCTTC.

The V call is TRBV6-1, the J call TRBJ2-1; D perhaps matches TRBD2 (6 bases). The CDR3 length is 18 residues. Germline V lookup: CDR1 MNHNS, CDR2 SASEGT. V lost 5 bases and J 5 bases, leaving 25 bases between the germline ends. CDR3 nucleotide sequence: TGTGCCAGCAGTTACTCGAAGGATGTCGGAGCGGGTGACAATGAGCAGTTCTTC. This gives the protein CASSYSKDVGAGDNEQFF.

Concerning this clonotype: Its ends do not fully match the called genes, so a read error is possible. The V call is TRBV6-1, the J call TRBJ1-3; no reliable D call. Germline-derived CDR1 and CDR2 are MNHNS and SASEGT. This CDR3 has 15 amino acids. Here the CDR3 reads CGSIPGDRGGNTIYF. The CDR3 coding sequence is TGTGGCAGCATACCAGGCGACCGTGGTGGGAACACCATATATTTT.